This TCR beta chain stems from a study of high-grade serous ovarian cancer treatment subgroups. Of note for this clone: Antigen specificity is unknown.

The study, taken as a whole, reports: Clonal relatedness tracked neoantigen level, and by trend copy number and mutation load. Same-patient tumor repertoires overlapped at about 0.1 to 0.79; different patients barely overlapped.

Measured with immunoSEQ multiplex PCR; TCRdb has only the in-frame clones, and not every one. The sample includes roughly 7,600 clones, roughly 79% of them seen just once. The tumor samples were collected prior to definitive surgery or chemotherapy. Sequences were obtained from tumor tissue. The receptor's source is a human donor with high-grade serous ovarian cancer.

CDR3 in amino acids: CASSESTSDDNEQFF. Here the CDR3 DNA reads TGTGCCAGTAGTGAGTCGACTAGCGACGACAATGAGCAGTTCTTC. The chain joins TRBV19 to TRBJ2-1, with 8 nucleotides matching TRBD2. The CDR3 loop spans 15 amino acids. Germline V CDR1 and CDR2: LNHDA, SQIVND (reference sequence). V shed 5 bases and J 5 bases; nucleotides not matched to a gene: 8.